The 25 T cell receptor beta chains reported below all come from one sample, sequenced in a study of Ad26.COV2.S vaccination and SARS-CoV-2 variants. TCRdb's copy holds only in-frame clones and misses some; the assay was immunoSEQ multiplex PCR. The sample yields 350,000 to 500,000 clones, around 89% seen once. Treatment defined: roughly 18 received Ad26.COV2.S at low or high dose, single or two shots; several received placebo; per-sample allocation not given. Day 63 after the first injection of vaccine or placebo was the sampling time. The sample in question was peripheral blood, obtained in a trial of Ad26.COV2.S vaccine versus placebo. The receptors originated from a person between 18 and 65 years old who received the Ad26.COV2.S COVID-19 vaccine or a placebo.

This chain uses TRBV5-4 with TRBJ2-2; D is possibly TRBD2 (6 bases). The germline gives CDR1 SGHNT, CDR2 YYREEE (reference sequence). The CDR3 sequence is 16 residues long. V was shortened by 3 bases and J by 3 bases, with 15 bases between the two germline ends. The CDR3 DNA sequence: TGTGCCAGCAGCTGGCGGCGGGAATCGGACACCGGGGAGCTGTTTTTT. Its translation is CASSWRRESDTGELFF.

The rearrangement uses TRBV11-2 and TRBJ2-3; 15 bases fit TRBD2. CDR1 is SGHAT, CDR2 FQNNGV, per germline. The CDR3 consists of 19 residues. V shed 10 bases, J shed 7 bases, and the junction held 21 bases outside the gene matches. The CDR3 DNA reads as TGTGCCACCAAGAAAGGGACTAGCGGGGGGACCAAGACCTTTAATACGCAGTATTTT. Translated, it gives CATKKGTSGGTKTFNTQYF.

The CDR3: CASKARSNEKLFF. CDR3 bases: TGTGCCAGCAAGGCCCGATCTAATGAAAAACTGTTTTTT. The rearrangement uses TRBV21-1 and TRBJ1-4. TRBV21-1 is classified as a pseudogene. The CDR3 has 13 residues.

V usage is TRBV2 and J usage is TRBJ1-4, with D perhaps TRBD1 (5 bases). This CDR3 has 15 amino acids. V was cut by 4 bases and J by 6 bases, with 15 bases left in between. Germline V gene lookup returns CDR1 SNHLY and CDR2 FYNNEI. This CDR3 reads CASSGMGLVDEKLFF. CDR3 bases: TGTGCCAGCAGTGGGATGGGACTAGTTGATGAAAAACTGTTTTTT.

The rearrangement links TRBV5-1 to TRBJ2-7; 11 bases match TRBD1. Germline lookup yields CDR1 SGHRS and CDR2 YFSETQ. The CDR3 loop spans 13 amino acids. V lost 7 bases, J lost 3 bases, and 3 bases stayed unmatched. CDR3 protein: CASGQGASYEQYF. DNA of the CDR3: TGCGCCAGCGGACAGGGGGCGAGCTACGAGCAGTACTTC.

The chain combines TRBV30 with TRBJ2-7; D uncertain. V was shortened by 5 bases and J by 3 bases, with 11 bases between the two germline ends. Germline V lookup: CDR1 GTSNPN, CDR2 SVGIG (reference sequence). CDR3 size: 12 residues. CDR3 protein: CAWSTEIYEQYF. CDR3 DNA: TGTGCCTGGTCCACAGAGATCTACGAGCAGTACTTC.

To note about this clone: Other DNA sequences in the sample encode the same CDR3. The chain combines TRBV28 with TRBJ1-4; 10 nucleotides match TRBD1. CDR3 length equals 13 residues. V lost 9 bases, J lost 5 bases, and 3 bases stayed unmatched. CDR1 and CDR2 (germline): MDHEN, SYDVKM. The CDR3 region is CASSTGGNEKLFF. Here the CDR3 DNA reads TGTGCCAGTTCGACAGGGGGCAATGAAAAACTGTTTTTT.

This clone was detected only once. The V and J genes are TRBV7-2 and TRBJ2-5; a weak D match, TRBD2 (6 bases). The CDR3 is 17 amino acids. Trimming removed 3 bases from V and 4 bases from J, with 21 bases in between. Germline CDR1 SGHTA, CDR2 FQGNSA. The CDR3 DNA follows: TGTGCCAGCAGCTTGGATCTGGGAGGAGGGCGGCGAGAGACCCAGTACTTC. This gives the protein CASSLDLGGGRRETQYF. Full variable domain (outside the CDR3, taken from reference TRBV7-2 and TRBJ2-5): GAGVSQSPSNKVTEKGKDVELRCDPISGHTALYWYRQSLGQGLEFLIYFQGNSAPDKSGLPSDRFSAERTGGSVSTLTIQRTQQEDSAVYLCASSLDLGGGRRETQYFGPGTRLLVL.

This clone was recorded a few times. The gene calls are TRBV6-6 and TRBJ1-5; D unresolved. V was trimmed by 0 bases and J by 0 bases, leaving 9 bases between them. Germline CDR1 and CDR2: MNHNY and SVGAGI (reference sequence). This CDR3 spans 16 amino acids. As DNA, the CDR3 is TGTGCCAGCAGTTACTCTGCAGACACTAGCAATCAGCCCCAGCATTTT. It yields the protein CASSYSADTSNQPQHF.

J is TRBJ1-1 and V is TRBV27; D not certain. The germline gives CDR1 MNHEY, CDR2 SMNVEV (reference sequence). Between the trimmed V and J ends, which lost 8 bases and 6 bases, there was a span of 10 bases. This CDR3 is built from 11 residues. The CDR3: CASARGPEAFF. The CDR3 bases are TGTGCCAGCGCCCGGGGTCCTGAAGCTTTCTTT.

The rearrangement joins TRBV27 to TRBJ2-1; D call uncertain. The CDR3 covers 14 residues. Germline assignment: CDR1 MNHEY and CDR2 SMNVEV (reference sequence). V lost 0 bases, J lost 7 bases, and 10 bases lay in between. The CDR3, as DNA: TGTGCCAGCAGTTTATCGCGCTTGGGTAATGAGCAGTTCTTC. Translating it yields CASSLSRLGNEQFF.

V is TRBV6-2 or TRBV6-3 and J is TRBJ2-5; D remains unclear. V was trimmed by 6 bases and J by 8 bases, leaving 16 bases between them. The CDR3 runs to 13 residues. Looked up from germline, CDR1 is MNHEY and CDR2 is SVGEGT. The CDR3 reads CASSRSATETQYF. The DNA for the CDR3 is TGTGCCAGCAGCCGAAGCGCGACCGAAACCCAGTACTTC.

The chain is built from TRBV7-2 and TRBJ2-2; D is possibly TRBD2 (7 bases). CDR3 length equals 16 residues. Per the germline V gene, CDR1 is SGHTA and CDR2 is FQGNSA. The germline V and J ends were trimmed by 6 bases and 4 bases, with 18 bases remaining between them. This CDR3 reads CASRLSGGMGTGELFF. The CDR3 bases are TGTGCCAGCAGGTTGTCGGGGGGCATGGGCACCGGGGAGCTGTTTTTT.

This clone was detected only once. The CDR3 coding sequence is TGTGCCAGCAGTTACTCTGCCGGAGACCAGCCCCAGCATTTT. This sequence encodes CASSYSAGDQPQHF. The chain is built from TRBV6-6 and TRBJ1-5; D gene unclear. V was clipped by 0 bases and J by 7 bases, with 10 bases between them. Germline values: CDR1 MNHNY, CDR2 SVGAGI (reference sequence). CDR3 length: 14 residues.

This chain links TRBV18 with TRBJ2-3, with 9 bases identical to TRBD2. V gave up 3 bases and J gave up 6 bases; unmatched junction bases: 4. The CDR3 covers 14 residues. Germline V CDR1 and CDR2: KGHSH, LQKENI. CDR3 sequence (DNA): TGTGCCAGCTCACCGGGGACTAGCCCCGATACGCAGTATTTT. Encoded protein: CASSPGTSPDTQYF.

This clone occurred once. This sequence joins TRBV30 and TRBJ1-5; D possibly corresponds to TRBD1 (5 bases). In germline, CDR1 is GTSNPN, CDR2 SVGIG (reference sequence). This CDR3 is built from 14 residues. V lost 1 base and J lost 2, with 9 bases in between. CDR3 nucleotides: TGTGCCTGGAGTGCAGGGAACGGCAATCAGCCCCAGCATTTT. It specifies CAWSAGNGNQPQHF. Looking up the rest from reference TRBV30 and TRBJ1-5 gives the full variable domain: SQTIHQWPATLVQPVGSPLSLECTVEGTSNPNLYWYRQAAGRGLQLLFYSVGIGQISSEVPQNLSASRPQDRQFILSSKKLLLSDSGFYLCAWSAGNGNQPQHFGDGTRLSIL.

V gene TRBV7-2 combines with J gene TRBJ2-3, with TRBD2 matching 10 bases. In germline, CDR1 is SGHTA, CDR2 FQGNSA. Trimming cost V 3 bases and J 3 bases; bases outside gene matches: 6. The CDR3 consists of 16 residues. The CDR3 DNA follows: TGTGCCAGCAGCTTCTGGCTAGCGGGGGAGACAGATACGCAGTATTTT. Amino acids: CASSFWLAGETDTQYF.

This chain links TRBV5-1 with TRBJ2-1; 8 bases align to TRBD2. Trimming took 1 base from V and 9 from J; bases not matched to a gene: 9. This CDR3 comprises 15 residues. Germline loops: CDR1 SGHRS, CDR2 YFSETQ. In nucleotides, the CDR3 is TGCGCCAGCAGCTTGCGGGAAGCGGGGGTTGGTGAGCAGTTCTTC. This translates into CASSLREAGVGEQFF.

The J gene is TRBJ1-4, the V gene TRBV29-1; D not certain. V was cut by 7 bases and J by 7 bases, with 16 bases left in between. There are 13 residues in the CDR3. CDR1 is SQVTM, CDR2 ANQGSEA, per germline. CDR3 in amino acids: CSALRGLGEKLFF. CDR3 in DNA: TGCAGCGCCCTTCGGGGATTGGGTGAAAAACTGTTTTTT.

V usage is TRBV19 and J usage is TRBJ1-5, with a possible D match to TRBD1 (6 bases). Germline assignment: CDR1 LNHDA and CDR2 SQIVND (reference sequence). Trimming left V 4 bases short and J 10 bases short, with 11 bases between. This CDR3 has 12 residues. The CDR3 sequence is CASSTMTGPQHF. In DNA form, the CDR3 reads TGTGCCAGTAGTACGATGACAGGCCCCCAGCATTTT.

The V gene is TRBV7-3, the J gene TRBJ2-2, with 10 bases matching TRBD1. Trimming cost V 5 bases and J 1 base; bases outside gene matches: 4. Germline-derived CDR1 and CDR2 are SGHTA and FQGTGA. The CDR3 covers 16 residues. CDR3 nucleotide sequence: TGTGCCAGCAGCGCCCGGACAGGGGGGAACACCGGGGAGCTGTTTTTT. It specifies CASSARTGGNTGELFF.

This CDR3 reads CASSAGDYYEQYF. CDR3 in DNA: TGTGCCAGCAGCGCCGGCGACTACTACGAGCAGTACTTC. J is TRBJ2-7 and V is TRBV9; maybe TRBD2 (5 bases). Germline V lookup: CDR1 SGDLS, CDR2 YYNGEE. This CDR3 has 13 residues. V was clipped by 3 bases and J by 3 bases, with 10 bases between them.

V is TRBV4-1 and J is TRBJ2-5; D is undetermined. Germline V lookup: CDR1 MGHRA, CDR2 YSYEKL. The CDR3 extends over 16 amino acids. With 0 bases removed from V and 5 bases from J, the gap between germline ends came to 16 bases. CDR3 in DNA: TGCGCCAGCAGCCAAGATCGGCCGTCAGATGGGGAGACCCAGTACTTC. It codes for CASSQDRPSDGETQYF.

As for this clone: Different DNA sequences within this sample yield the same CDR3. This sequence joins TRBV7-3 and TRBJ2-7; 8 nucleotides align to TRBD1. After removal of 4 bases from V and 6 bases from J, the junction contained 5 bases not matched to a gene. Germline loops: CDR1 SGHTA, CDR2 FQGTGA. The CDR3 runs 13 residues. The chain's CDR3 is CASSSGQGGEQYF. The DNA for the CDR3 is TGTGCCAGCAGCTCCGGACAGGGAGGCGAGCAGTACTTC.

The chain carries TRBV10-2 and TRBJ2-3; 7 bases match TRBD1. Germline trimming cut 5 bases from V and 4 bases from J; bases unmatched to any gene: 6. The CDR3 runs 14 residues. Germline V gene data show CDR1 as WSHSY and CDR2 as SAAADI. CDR3 sequence reads: CASSMDRRSDTQYF. The CDR3 nucleotides are TGCGCCAGCAGTATGGACAGGAGGTCAGATACGCAGTATTTT.